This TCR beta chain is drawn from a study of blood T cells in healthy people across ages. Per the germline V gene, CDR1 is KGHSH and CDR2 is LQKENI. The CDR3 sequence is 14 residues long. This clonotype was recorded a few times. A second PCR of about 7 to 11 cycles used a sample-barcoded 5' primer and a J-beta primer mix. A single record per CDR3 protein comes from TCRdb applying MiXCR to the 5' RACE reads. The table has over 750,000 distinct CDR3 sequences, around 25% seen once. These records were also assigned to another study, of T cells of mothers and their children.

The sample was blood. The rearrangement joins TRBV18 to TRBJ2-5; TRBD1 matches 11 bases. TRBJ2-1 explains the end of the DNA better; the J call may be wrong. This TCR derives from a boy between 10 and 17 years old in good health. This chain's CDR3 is CASSPGTGGQEQFF. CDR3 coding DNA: TGTGCCAGCTCGCCCGGGACAGGGGGTCAGGAGCAGTTCTTC.